The source of this T cell receptor beta chain is a study of blood T cell repertoires in COVID-19 (dated by TCRdb to about 2020). At the level of the whole study: Samples from collaborators originated in the United States, Italy and Spain and spanned both the acute and convalescent phases of COVID-19. Deeply sampled blood TCRbeta repertoires from subjects exposed to, actively infected with, or recovered from COVID-19 were included in the dataset. A de-identified subject ID, COVID-19 status, age in years and sex were almost always included in the sample metadata. Where available, HLA class I and class II types were taken from metadata supplied by the sample provider and were not determined by assay-based typing. The prospective study material was composed of cDNA or gDNA derived from T cells, B-cell-depleted T cells, or PBMCs. Samples came from the ongoing ImmuneRACE study (first 160 participants) plus 1,254 subjects from 6 global collaborators. The repertoires were released in a freely available public database intended as a resource for research on the immune response to SARS-CoV-2. What the study reported, not specific to this receptor: The quantity of clinical and demographic metadata differed by source and by participant and was supplied without curation.

As to this clone: Its antigen is not yet known. The input lacks base qualities; no much larger clone sits a single base away.

Between the V and J ends, shortened by 2 bases and 3 bases respectively, the junction contains 5 bases. CDR1 SQVTM and CDR2 ANQGSEA were looked up in the germline V gene. The cysteine opens and the phenylalanine closes a CDR3 of 12 amino acids. Kept here is only the CDR3 DNA, which spans 36 bases and is read in frame from base 1. TCRbeta CDR3 regions were amplified from genomic DNA by means of the immunoSEQ Assay, a bias-controlled multiplex PCR. The original pipeline was this. Nucleated cell counts per sample were estimated from amplification of reference gene primers within the assay. To quantify the absolute abundance of each unique TCRbeta CDR3 rearrangement, sequence reads were collapsed and filtered. Productive Simpson clonality was computed per sample as the square root of Simpson's diversity index over productive rearrangements. TCRdb stores this immuneACCESS table with in-frame sequences only. Part of the clones is absent; in the studies checked, under half of the shortfall reflects unresolved V genes, and no reason is known for the rest. Clone size and the V and J calls come from that table; the DNA yielded D and trimming. This sample holds 270,000 or so clones; 89% were observed only once. Of the sample, 0.94% falls within the top ten clones.

A second Seattle source provided samples from volunteer blood donors who had recovered from COVID-19. Whole blood was collected in K2EDTA tubes by collaborating institutions according to the institutions' own protocols. Collaborator samples were shipped for TCRbeta analysis as frozen whole blood, isolated PBMCs, or DNA extracted from either sample type. The chain couples TRBV29-1 to TRBJ1-3; the D gene lacks a confident call. Sequenced: peripheral blood. The receptor's source is a woman aged 40 to 50 who had recovered from COVID-19. The CDR3 has the sequence CSVEFSGNTIYF. Read as DNA, the sequence is TGCAGCGTTGAATTCAGTGGAAACACCATATATTTT.